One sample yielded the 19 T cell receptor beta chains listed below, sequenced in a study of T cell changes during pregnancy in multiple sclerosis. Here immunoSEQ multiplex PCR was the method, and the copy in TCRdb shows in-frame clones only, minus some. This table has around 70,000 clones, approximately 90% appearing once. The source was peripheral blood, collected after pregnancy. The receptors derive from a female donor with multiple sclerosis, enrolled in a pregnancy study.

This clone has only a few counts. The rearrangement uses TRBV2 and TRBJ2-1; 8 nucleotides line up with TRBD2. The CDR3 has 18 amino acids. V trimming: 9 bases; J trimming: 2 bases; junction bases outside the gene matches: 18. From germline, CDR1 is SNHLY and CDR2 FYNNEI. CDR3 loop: CASGTGTSVNGPYNEQFF. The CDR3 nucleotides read TGTGCCAGTGGAACCGGGACTAGTGTTAATGGCCCCTACAATGAGCAGTTCTTC.

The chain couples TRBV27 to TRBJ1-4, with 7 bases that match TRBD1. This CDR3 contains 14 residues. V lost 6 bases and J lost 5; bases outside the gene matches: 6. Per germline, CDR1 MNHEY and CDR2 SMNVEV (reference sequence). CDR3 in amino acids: CASRPGQQNEKLFF. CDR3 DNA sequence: TGTGCCAGCAGACCGGGACAGCAAAATGAAAAACTGTTTTTT.

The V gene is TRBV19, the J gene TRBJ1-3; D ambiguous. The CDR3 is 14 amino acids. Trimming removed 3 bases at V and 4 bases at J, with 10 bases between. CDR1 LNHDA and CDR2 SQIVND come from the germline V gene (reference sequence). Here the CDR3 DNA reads TGTGCCAGTAGTATTGGAGGGAGAGGAAACACCATATATTTT. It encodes CASSIGGRGNTIYF.

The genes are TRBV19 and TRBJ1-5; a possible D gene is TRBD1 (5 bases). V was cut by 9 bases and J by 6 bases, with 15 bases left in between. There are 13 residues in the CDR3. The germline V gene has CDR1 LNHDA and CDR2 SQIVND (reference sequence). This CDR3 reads CARVGGTSQPQHF. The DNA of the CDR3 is TGTGCCAGAGTGGGGGGGACGAGTCAGCCCCAGCATTTT.

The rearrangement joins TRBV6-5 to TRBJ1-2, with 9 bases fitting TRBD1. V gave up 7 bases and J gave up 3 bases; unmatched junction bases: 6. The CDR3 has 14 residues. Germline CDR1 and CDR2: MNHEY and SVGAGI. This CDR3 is CASKDRGSDYGYTF. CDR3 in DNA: TGTGCCAGCAAAGACAGGGGGAGCGACTATGGCTACACCTTC.

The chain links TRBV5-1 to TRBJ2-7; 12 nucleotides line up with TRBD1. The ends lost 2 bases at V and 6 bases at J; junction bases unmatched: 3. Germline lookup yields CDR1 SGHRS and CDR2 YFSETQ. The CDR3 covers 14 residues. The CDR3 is CASSFGTGGLEQYF. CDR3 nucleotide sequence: TGCGCCAGCAGCTTTGGGACAGGGGGCCTCGAGCAGTACTTC.

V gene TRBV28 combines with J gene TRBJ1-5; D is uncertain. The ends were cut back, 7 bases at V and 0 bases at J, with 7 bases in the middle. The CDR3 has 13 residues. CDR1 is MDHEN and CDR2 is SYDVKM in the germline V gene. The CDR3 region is CASTVTSNQPQHF. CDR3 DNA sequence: TGTGCCAGCACGGTTACTAGCAATCAGCCCCAGCATTTT.

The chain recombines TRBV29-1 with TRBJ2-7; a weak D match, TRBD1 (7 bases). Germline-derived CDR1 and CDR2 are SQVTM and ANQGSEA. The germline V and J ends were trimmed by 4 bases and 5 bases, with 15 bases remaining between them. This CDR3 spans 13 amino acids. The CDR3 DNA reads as TGCAGCGTTGGGGGTCGGGGGACAGACGAGCAGTACTTC. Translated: CSVGGRGTDEQYF.

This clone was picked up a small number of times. The CDR3 DNA reads as TGTGCCAGCAGCGTAGACAGATACTCTGGAAACACCATATATTTT. This gives the protein CASSVDRYSGNTIYF. This chain uses TRBV9 with TRBJ1-3; D unresolved. The CDR3 loop spans 15 amino acids. V gave up 0 bases and J gave up 0 bases, with 7 bases separating them. Per germline, CDR1 SGDLS and CDR2 YYNGEE.

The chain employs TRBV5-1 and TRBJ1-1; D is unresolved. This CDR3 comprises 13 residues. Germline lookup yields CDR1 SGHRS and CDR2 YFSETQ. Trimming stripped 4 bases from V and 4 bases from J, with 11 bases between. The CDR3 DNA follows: TGCGCCAGCAGCCCCCCGGGTAGCACTGAAGCTTTCTTT. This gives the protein CASSPPGSTEAFF. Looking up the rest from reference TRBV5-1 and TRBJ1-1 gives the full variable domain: KAGVTQTPRYLIKTRGQQVTLSCSPISGHRSVSWYQQTPGQGLQFLFEYFSETQRNKGNFPGRFSGRQFSNSRSEMNVSTLELGDSALYLCASSPPGSTEAFFGQGTRLTVV.

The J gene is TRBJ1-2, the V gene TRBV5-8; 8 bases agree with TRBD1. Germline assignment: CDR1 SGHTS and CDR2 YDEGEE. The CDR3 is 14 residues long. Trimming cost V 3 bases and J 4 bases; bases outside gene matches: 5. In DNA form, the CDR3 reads TGTGCCAGCAGCTCGAACACAGGGGGCTATGGCTACACCTTC. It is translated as CASSSNTGGYGYTF.

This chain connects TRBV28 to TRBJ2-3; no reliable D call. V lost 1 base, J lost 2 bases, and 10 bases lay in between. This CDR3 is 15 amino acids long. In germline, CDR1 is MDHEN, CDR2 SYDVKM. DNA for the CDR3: TGTGCCAGCAGTTTATCACTGCACGACACAGATACGCAGTATTTT. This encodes CASSLSLHDTDTQYF.

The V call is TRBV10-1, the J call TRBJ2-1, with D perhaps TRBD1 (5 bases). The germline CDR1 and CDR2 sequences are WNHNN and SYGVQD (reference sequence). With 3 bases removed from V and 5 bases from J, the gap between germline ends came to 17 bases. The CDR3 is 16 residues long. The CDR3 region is CASSDQGRASNNEQFF. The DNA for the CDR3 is TGCGCCAGCAGTGATCAGGGAAGAGCAAGTAACAATGAGCAGTTCTTC.

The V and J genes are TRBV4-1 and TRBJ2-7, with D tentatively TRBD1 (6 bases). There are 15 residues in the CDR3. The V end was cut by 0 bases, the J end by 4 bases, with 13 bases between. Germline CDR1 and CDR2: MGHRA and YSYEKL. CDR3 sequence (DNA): TGCGCCAGCAGCCAAGAGCCAGGGGAAGTGTACGAGCAGTACTTC. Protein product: CASSQEPGEVYEQYF.

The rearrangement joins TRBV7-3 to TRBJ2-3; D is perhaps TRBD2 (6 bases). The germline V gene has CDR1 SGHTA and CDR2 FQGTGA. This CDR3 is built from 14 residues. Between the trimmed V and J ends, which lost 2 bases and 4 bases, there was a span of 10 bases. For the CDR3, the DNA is TGTGCCAGCAGCTTAGGGGGGAGTTCAGATACGCAGTATTTT. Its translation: CASSLGGSSDTQYF.

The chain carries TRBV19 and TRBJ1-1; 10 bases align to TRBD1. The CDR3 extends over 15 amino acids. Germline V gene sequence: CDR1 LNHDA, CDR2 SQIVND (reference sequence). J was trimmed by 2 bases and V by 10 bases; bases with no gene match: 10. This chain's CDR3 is CATRMTGGRNTEAFF. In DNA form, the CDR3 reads TGTGCCACACGGATGACAGGGGGCCGAAACACTGAAGCTTTCTTT.

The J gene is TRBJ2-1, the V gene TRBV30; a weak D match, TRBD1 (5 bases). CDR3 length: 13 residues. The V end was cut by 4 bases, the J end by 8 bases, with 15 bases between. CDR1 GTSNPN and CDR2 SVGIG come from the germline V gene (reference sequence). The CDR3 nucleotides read TGTGCCTGGACGACCAGGGAACTCCATGAGCAGTTCTTC. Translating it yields CAWTTRELHEQFF.

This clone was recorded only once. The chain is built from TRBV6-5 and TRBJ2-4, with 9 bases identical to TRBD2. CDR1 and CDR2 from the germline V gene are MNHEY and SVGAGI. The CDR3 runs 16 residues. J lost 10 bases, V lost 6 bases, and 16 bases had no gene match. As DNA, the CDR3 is TGTGCCAGCAGGTACGTAGCTAGCGGGAATAGGTGGATTCAGTACTTC. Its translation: CASRYVASGNRWIQYF.

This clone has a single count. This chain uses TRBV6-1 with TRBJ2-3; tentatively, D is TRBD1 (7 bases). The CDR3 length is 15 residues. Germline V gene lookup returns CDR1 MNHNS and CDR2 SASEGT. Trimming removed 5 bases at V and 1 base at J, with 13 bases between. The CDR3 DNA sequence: TGTGCCAGCAGTACTCAGGGGGGCGGCACAGATACGCAGTATTTT. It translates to CASSTQGGGTDTQYF.